This T cell receptor beta chain stems from a study of CD8 T cells in Susac syndrome. From germline, CDR1 is LGHNA and CDR2 YNFKEQ. The V end lost 0 bases, the J end lost 4 bases, and 7 bases lay between the germline ends. This CDR3 spans 15 amino acids. Points on this clonotype: The target antigen is unknown.

General study findings and limits: The study acknowledged a relatively small number of individuals in its TCR sequencing and HLA analysis.

Random hexamers were used to reverse transcribe roughly 0.5 to 1 ug of RNA. TCRdb reprocessed the immunoSEQ multiplex PCR reads via MiXCR and lists one record per CDR3 protein. This sample has 150,000 to 200,000 distinct CDR3 sequences, with about 94% found just once. The T cells that were sequenced for TCR beta were CD8+ and CD4+ cells from blood. This clonotype originated in a human donor in good health. Sequencing was carried out using CD4+ T cells from PBMCs. The J gene is TRBJ1-6, the V gene TRBV4-2; D ambiguous. In DNA form, the CDR3 reads TGTGCCAGCAGCCAAGAGGGCCCTTATAATTCACCCCTCCACTTT. Its protein product is CASSQEGPYNSPLHF.